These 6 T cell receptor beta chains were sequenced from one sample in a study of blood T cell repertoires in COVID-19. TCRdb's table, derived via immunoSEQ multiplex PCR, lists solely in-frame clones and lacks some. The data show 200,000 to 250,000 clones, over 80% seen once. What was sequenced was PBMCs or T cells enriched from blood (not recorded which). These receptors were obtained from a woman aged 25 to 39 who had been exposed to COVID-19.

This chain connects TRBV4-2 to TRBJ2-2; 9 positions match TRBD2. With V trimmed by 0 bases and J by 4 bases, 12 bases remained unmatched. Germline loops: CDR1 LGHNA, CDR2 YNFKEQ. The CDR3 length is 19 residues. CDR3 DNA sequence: TGTGCCAGCAGCCAAGAAGTGGCGGGAGGGGCTGGGGGCACCGGGGAGCTGTTTTTT. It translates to CASSQEVAGGAGGTGELFF.

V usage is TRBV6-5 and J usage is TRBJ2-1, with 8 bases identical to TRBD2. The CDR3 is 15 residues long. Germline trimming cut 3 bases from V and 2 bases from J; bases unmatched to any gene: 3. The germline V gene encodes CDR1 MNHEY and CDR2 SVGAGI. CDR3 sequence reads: CASSYRGGTYNEQFF. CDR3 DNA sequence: TGTGCCAGCAGTTATCGGGGGGGGACCTACAATGAGCAGTTCTTC.

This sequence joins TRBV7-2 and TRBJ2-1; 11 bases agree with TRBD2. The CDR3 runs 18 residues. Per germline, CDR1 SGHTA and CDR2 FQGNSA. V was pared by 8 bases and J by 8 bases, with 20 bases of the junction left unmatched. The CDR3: CASVKGGPASGRWDEQFF. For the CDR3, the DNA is TGTGCCAGCGTTAAAGGAGGGCCGGCTAGCGGGAGGTGGGATGAGCAGTTCTTC.

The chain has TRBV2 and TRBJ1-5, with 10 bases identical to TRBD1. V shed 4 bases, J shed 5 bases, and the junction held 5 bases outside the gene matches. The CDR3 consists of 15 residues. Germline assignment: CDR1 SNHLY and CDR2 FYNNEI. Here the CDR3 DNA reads TGTGCCAGCAGTGCCTCCGGGACAGGGGATCAGCCCCAGCATTTT. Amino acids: CASSASGTGDQPQHF.

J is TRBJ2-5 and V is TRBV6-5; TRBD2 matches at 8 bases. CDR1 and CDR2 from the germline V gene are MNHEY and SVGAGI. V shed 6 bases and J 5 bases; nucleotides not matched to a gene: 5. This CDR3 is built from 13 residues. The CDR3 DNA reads TGTGCCAGCAGCGCGACTAGCGCCGAGACCCAGTACTTC. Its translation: CASSATSAETQYF.

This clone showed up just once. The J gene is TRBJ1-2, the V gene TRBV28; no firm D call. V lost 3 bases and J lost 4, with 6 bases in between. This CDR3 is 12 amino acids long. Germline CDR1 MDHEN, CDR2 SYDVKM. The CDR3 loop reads CASSLLAYGYTF. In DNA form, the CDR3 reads TGTGCCAGCAGTTTGCTGGCCTATGGCTACACCTTC.